One T cell receptor beta chain is described in this entry. At one end the junction does not follow the germline gene, possibly because of a read error. The sample originates from a study of OX40 agonist ivuxolimab in advanced cancers. Sequencing was performed with immunoSEQ multiplex PCR; in TCRdb, only in-frame clones are kept and a portion is missing. The repertoire holds roughly 80,000 clones, with under 90% as singletons. The CDR3 totals 16 residues. Germline-derived CDR1 and CDR2 are SSHAT and FNYEAQ (reference sequence). The sample here was CD4+ or CD8+ T cells sorted from blood, taken in a trial of the OX40 agonist ivuxolimab. The sequence came from an adult with an advanced solid tumor such as melanoma, head and neck, liver or kidney cancer. The V and J genes are TRBV7-7 and TRBJ2-5; 15 bases agree with TRBD2. The CDR3 here is CASSLGLAGGLETQYF. The DNA for the CDR3 is TGTGCTAGCAGCTTAGGACTAGCGGGGGGGCTAGAGACCCAGTACTTC. The complete variable domain, with remaining parts taken from reference TRBV7-7 and TRBJ2-5, reads GAGVSQSPRYKVTKRGQDVTLRCDPISSHATLYWYQQALGQGPEFLTYFNYEAQPDKSGLPSDRFSAERPEGSISTLTIQRTEQRDSAMYRCASSLGLAGGLETQYFGPGTRLLVL.